This T cell receptor beta chain was identified during a study of tissue T cells after allogeneic stem cell transplantation. Whole-study results and caveats: Tissue-detected TCR repertoire was only partly captured by blood and spleen T cells.

Sequencing used immunoSEQ multiplex PCR; TCRdb keeps in-frame clones, though not all of them. The data show 1,500 to 2,000 clones, 35% to 45% seen once. Details on this clone: The antigen remains unidentified. The genes and germline here are from mouse. Sequencing ends 1 residue short of the CDR3 end; the germline J gene provides the rest.

V lost 4 bases, J lost 6 bases, and 4 bases stayed unmatched. The V gene's germline CDR1 is SGHSA and CDR2 FRNQAP. The CDR3 is made up of 14 amino acids. Time point given: mouse harvest day 14 after allogeneic transplant. Tail vein injection delivered 10^7 T-cell-depleted bone marrow cells and 10^6 splenic CD5+ T cells. The sample comprised gut tissue. J is TRBJ2-5 and V is TRBV16; 10 bases are shared with TRBD2. The TCR sequence derives from a female BALB/c mouse given C57BL/6 T cells with graft-versus-host disease after an allogeneic hematopoietic cell transplant. The part of the CDR3 DNA that was read is TGTGCAAGCAGCTCTGGGGGGGCGGGGGACACCCAGTAC. Its protein product is CASSSGGAGDTQY. In full, the CDR3 is CASSSGGAGDTQYF.